A single sample gave rise to the 19 T cell receptor beta chains below, sequenced in a study of cytomegalovirus exposure and HLA in healthy donors. The PCR was carried out with 60 Vbeta primers and 13 Jbeta primers. Measured with immunoSEQ multiplex PCR; TCRdb has only the in-frame clones, and not every one. The profile covers 30,000 to 50,000 clones, with almost 70% appearing a single time and 3.5% to 4% taken by the ten largest. Material for sequencing was PBMCs. Every receptor here comes from a man aged 35 to 55 in good health and CMV-seronegative.

The CDR3 coding sequence is TGTGCCAGCAGCGTAGACAGGGCGTGGGACGAGCAGTACTTC. Translating gives CASSVDRAWDEQYF. The chain is built from TRBV7-2 and TRBJ2-7; the match to TRBD1 covers 7 bases. J lost 5 bases, V lost 5 bases, and 9 bases had no gene match. Germline CDR1 reads SGHTA; CDR2 reads FQGNSA. The CDR3 spans 14 residues.

The chain recombines TRBV4-2 with TRBJ1-3; 7 nucleotides align to TRBD1. V lost 4 bases to trimming and J lost 1 base; unmatched junction nucleotides: 10. Germline CDR1 LGHNA, CDR2 YNFKEQ. The CDR3 loop spans 17 amino acids. The CDR3 reads CASSRGEGAQSGNTIYF. The CDR3, as DNA: TGTGCCAGCAGCCGTGGAGAGGGGGCGCAGTCTGGAAACACCATATATTTT.

The chain uses TRBV5-8 and TRBJ1-5; D remains unclear. The CDR3 contains 13 residues. V dropped 3 bases and J dropped 7 bases, with 11 bases sitting between them. CDR1 SGHTS and CDR2 YDEGEE come from the germline V gene. The CDR3 coding sequence is TGTGCCAGCAGCTCTGACCGGGAACAGCCCCAGCATTTT. This encodes CASSSDREQPQHF.

The rearrangement uses TRBV7-2 and TRBJ2-3; 8 bases align to TRBD2. Germline CDR1 is SGHTA and CDR2 is FQGNSA. The CDR3 extends over 16 amino acids. V was clipped by 3 bases and J by 0 bases; unmatched bases: 5. The CDR3 is CASSFVSGGSTDTQYF. As DNA, the CDR3 is TGTGCCAGCAGCTTTGTAAGCGGGGGTAGCACAGATACGCAGTATTTT.

The chain links TRBV15 to TRBJ2-1, with D possibly being TRBD2 (5 bases). The V and J ends lost 0 bases and 0 bases respectively, with 6 bases between them. This CDR3 comprises 15 residues. CDR1 LNHNV and CDR2 YYDKDF come from the germline V gene (reference sequence). The CDR3 DNA sequence: TGTGCCACCAGCAGAGATCGGGGCTCCTACAATGAGCAGTTCTTC. It translates to CATSRDRGSYNEQFF.

The chain has TRBV5-1 and TRBJ1-2, with 7 positions matching TRBD1. Germline CDR1 SGHRS, CDR2 YFSETQ. Trimming cost V 0 bases and J 4 bases; bases outside gene matches: 18. The CDR3 runs to 19 residues. This CDR3 reads CASSLDPAGGSLGGYGYTF. Here the CDR3 DNA reads TGCGCCAGCAGCTTGGATCCCGCAGGGGGAAGTCTTGGGGGCTATGGCTACACCTTC. Full variable domain (rest looked up from reference TRBV5-1 and TRBJ1-2): KAGVTQTPRYLIKTRGQQVTLSCSPISGHRSVSWYQQTPGQGLQFLFEYFSETQRNKGNFPGRFSGRQFSNSRSEMNVSTLELGDSALYLCASSLDPAGGSLGGYGYTFGSGTRLTVV.

This clone is categorized as medium-sized. The chain uses TRBV6-6 and TRBJ2-5; 10 bases map to TRBD1. V dropped 6 bases and J dropped 5; count of bases not matched to a gene: 9. The CDR3 is 15 amino acids. Germline V gene sequence: CDR1 MNHNY, CDR2 SVGAGI (reference sequence). The CDR3 nucleotides read TGTGCCAGCAGAACCGGGACAGGGGAGATGGAGACCCAGTACTTC. This encodes CASRTGTGEMETQYF.

In this sample, this clone turned up a few times. This sequence joins TRBV28 and TRBJ2-1, with 8 bases identical to TRBD1. CDR1 MDHEN and CDR2 SYDVKM come from the germline V gene. This CDR3 contains 14 residues. Unmatched junction bases numbered 3, after V lost 6 bases and J lost 2 bases. As DNA, the CDR3 is TGTGCCAGCAGGGGACAGGAAGCCTACAATGAGCAGTTCTTC. This sequence encodes CASRGQEAYNEQFF.

The V and J genes are TRBV7-9 and TRBJ2-2, with TRBD2 identical over 7 bases. CDR1 is SEHNR and CDR2 is FQNEAQ in the germline V gene (reference sequence). This CDR3 spans 12 amino acids. V trimming: 11 bases; J trimming: 1 base; junction bases outside the gene matches: 1. The CDR3 DNA sequence: TGTGCCGGGGGGGGGAACACCGGGGAGCTGTTTTTT. The encoded protein is CAGGGNTGELFF.

The chain combines TRBV30 with TRBJ1-5; maybe TRBD1 (5 bases). Germline CDR1 reads GTSNPN; CDR2 reads SVGIG (reference sequence). The CDR3 loop spans 18 amino acids. The germline V and J ends were trimmed by 1 base and 0 bases, with 19 bases remaining between them. This CDR3 reads CAWSGGAPYWYSNQPQHF. The CDR3 nucleotides are TGTGCCTGGAGTGGTGGGGCGCCGTATTGGTATAGCAATCAGCCCCAGCATTTT.

This sequence joins TRBV23-1 and TRBJ2-4; the match to TRBD1 covers 12 bases. TRBV23-1 qualifies as an ORF whose function is uncertain. This CDR3 is 19 amino acids long. Losses at the gene ends were 4 bases for V and 0 bases for J; bases not matched to a gene: 10. The DNA for the CDR3 is TGCGCCAGCAGTCGCCCGGGACAGGGGGCATCCAAAGCCAAAAACATTCAGTACTTC. Its translation is CASSRPGQGASKAKNIQYF.

The sample holds a few counts of this clone. The chain couples TRBV6-5 to TRBJ2-7; TRBD1 aligns across 9 bases. CDR1 is MNHEY and CDR2 is SVGAGI in the germline V gene. The CDR3 loop spans 15 amino acids. J gave up 1 base and V 6 bases, and 7 bases lay outside the gene matches. This CDR3 is CASSPTGTGSYEQYF. In DNA, the CDR3 is TGTGCCAGCAGCCCAACCGGGACAGGGTCCTACGAGCAGTACTTC.

The rearrangement uses TRBV6-5 and TRBJ1-6; the match to TRBD1 covers 8 bases. Per germline, CDR1 MNHEY and CDR2 SVGAGI. The CDR3 has 15 residues. V lost 0 bases and J lost 9; bases outside the gene matches: 4. Here the CDR3 DNA reads TGTGCCAGCAGTTACTCGACAGGGGCAACTTCACCCCTCCACTTT. The encoded protein is CASSYSTGATSPLHF.

This chain joins TRBV6-5 and TRBJ2-7; D not resolved. CDR1 and CDR2 (germline): MNHEY, SVGAGI. The CDR3 is 13 amino acids. Trimming left V 3 bases short and J 3 bases short, with 9 bases between. Here the CDR3 reads CASSYLRGYEQYF. The CDR3 DNA reads as TGTGCCAGCAGTTATCTTAGAGGCTACGAGCAGTACTTC.

This clone was counted a few times. The chain carries TRBV9 and TRBJ1-1; D not resolved. Germline V gene lookup returns CDR1 SGDLS and CDR2 YYNGEE. V shed 4 bases and J shed 5 bases, with 18 bases lying between them. CDR3 length: 15 amino acids. The CDR3: CASSYSGSARTEAFF. CDR3 coding DNA: TGTGCCAGCAGCTACTCGGGGAGTGCGAGGACTGAAGCTTTCTTT.

This chain joins TRBV7-6 and TRBJ2-7, with D maybe TRBD1 (5 bases). V shed 6 bases and J shed 0 bases, with 15 bases lying between them. From germline, CDR1 is SGHVS and CDR2 FNYEAQ. There are 15 residues in the CDR3. CDR3 DNA: TGTGCCAGCAGTAGATCAGGGTCCCCCTCCTACGAGCAGTACTTC. As protein: CASSRSGSPSYEQYF.

This rearrangement joins TRBV27 to TRBJ2-7; 8 nucleotides line up with TRBD1. The CDR3 extends over 15 amino acids. Per the germline V gene, CDR1 is MNHEY and CDR2 is SMNVEV (reference sequence). Unmatched junction bases numbered 9, after V lost 5 bases and J lost 3 bases. The CDR3 is CASSPGTGAGYEQYF. The CDR3 DNA reads as TGTGCCAGCAGTCCAGGGACAGGAGCTGGCTACGAGCAGTACTTC.

This clone has a handful of counts. V is TRBV5-4 and J is TRBJ2-7; no clear D. Germline assignment: CDR1 SGHNT and CDR2 YYREEE (reference sequence). V lost 0 bases, J lost 2 bases, and 3 bases lay in between. The CDR3 extends over 12 amino acids. CDR3 in DNA: TGTGCCAGCAGCTTGGGCGCCTACGAGCAGTACTTC. As protein: CASSLGAYEQYF.

V gene TRBV7-2 combines with J gene TRBJ1-3; tentatively, D is TRBD1 (6 bases). The CDR3 length is 16 residues. The V gene lost 1 base and the J gene lost 0 bases, with 10 bases spanning the gap. CDR1 is SGHTA, CDR2 FQGNSA, per germline. DNA of the CDR3: TGTGCCAGCAGCTTAGAGGGACACAGCTCTGGAAACACCATATATTTT. Protein sequence: CASSLEGHSSGNTIYF.